The 32 T cell receptor beta chains below come from one sample, sequenced in a study of T cells after yellow fever vaccination. Via MiXCR, TCRdb re-called the 5' RACE reads, giving one row per CDR3 protein. The sample includes a few hundred thousand distinct CDR3 sequences, about 4% of them seen just once. The sequencing here drew on PBMCs, taken 5 days after the yellow fever booster vaccination. The receptors here all came from a man aged 18-30 years who received the YFV17D yellow fever vaccine.

This clonotype was observed a few times. The chain links TRBV2 to TRBJ1-2; D unresolved. The CDR3 consists of 11 residues. CDR1 and CDR2 (germline): SNHLY, FYNNEI. V was clipped by 7 bases and J by 2 bases, with 5 bases between them. The CDR3 nucleotides read TGTGCCAGCATTAGGAACTATGGCTACACCTTC. As protein: CASIRNYGYTF.

This clonotype was observed a few times. The chain is built from TRBV5-1 and TRBJ2-7; D call uncertain. The V and J ends lost 0 bases and 4 bases respectively, with 11 bases between them. This CDR3 region has 14 residues. Germline CDR1 reads SGHRS; CDR2 reads YFSETQ. CDR3 region: CASSLAPTLYEQYV. The CDR3 bases are TGCGCCAGCAGCTTGGCCCCAACCCTTTACGAGCAGTACGTC.

The sample holds a few counts of this clonotype. The chain recombines TRBV20-1 with TRBJ2-5; possibly TRBD1 or TRBD2 for D (5 bases each). CDR1 and CDR2 from the germline V gene are DFQATT and SNEGSKA (reference sequence). The CDR3 covers 13 residues. V lost 6 bases and J 5 bases, leaving 16 bases between the germline ends. The CDR3 sequence is CSAPGASLETQYF. DNA for the CDR3: TGCAGTGCCCCCGGGGCTAGTCTGGAGACCCAGTACTTC.

The rearrangement uses TRBV6-5 and TRBJ2-1; maybe TRBD1 (5 bases). Per the germline V gene, CDR1 is MNHEY and CDR2 is SVGAGI. This CDR3 is built from 11 residues. Deletions cut 4 bases from V and 11 bases from J, with 9 bases between. The CDR3 coding sequence is TGTGCCAGCAGTTGGGGCCCTAAGCAGTTCTTC. It yields the protein CASSWGPKQFF.

This clonotype showed up many times. The rearrangement joins TRBV20-1 to TRBJ2-7, with 8 bases that match TRBD1. This CDR3 region has 15 residues. V gave up 2 bases and J gave up 3 bases; unmatched junction bases: 9. Germline V gene data show CDR1 as DFQATT and CDR2 as SNEGSKA (reference sequence). The CDR3 region is CSARIPTGVDYEQYF. In DNA, the CDR3 is TGCAGTGCTAGAATCCCGACAGGGGTAGACTACGAGCAGTACTTC.

The sample holds many counts of this clonotype. The chain carries TRBV12-3 or TRBV12-4 and TRBJ2-2; D assignment may be TRBD1 or TRBD2 (5 bases each). Trimming removed 7 bases from V and 3 bases from J, with 18 bases in between. The CDR3 is 16 residues long. The CDR3 DNA is TGTGCCAGCACCCACCGTGAGGGGTCTTACACCGGGGAGCTGTTTTTT. It codes for CASTHREGSYTGELFF.

The chain employs TRBV5-4 and TRBJ2-7, with TRBD1 matching over 8 bases. Germline V gene lookup returns CDR1 SGHNT and CDR2 YYREEE (reference sequence). Losses at the gene ends were 4 bases for V and 5 bases for J; bases not matched to a gene: 8. The CDR3 length is 14 residues. In DNA form, the CDR3 reads TGTGCCAGCAGCCTCTGGACAGGGAAACACGAGCAGTACGTC. It encodes CASSLWTGKHEQYV.

In its sample, this clonotype was seen a few times. V usage is TRBV6-6 and J usage is TRBJ2-7; D gene uncertain. V was cut by 2 bases and J by 3 bases, with 5 bases left in between. The CDR3 length is 12 residues. CDR1 is MNHNY and CDR2 is SVGAGI in the germline V gene (reference sequence). The CDR3 loop reads CASSYRNYEQYV. Here the CDR3 DNA reads TGTGCCAGCAGTTACCGGAACTACGAGCAGTACGTC.

The table lists this clonotype with many counts. The V call is TRBV5-1, the J call TRBJ1-1; tentative D call: TRBD1 (6 bases). The V end was cut by 10 bases, the J end by 4 bases, with 17 bases between. Per germline, CDR1 SGHRS and CDR2 YFSETQ. The CDR3 totals 13 residues. The CDR3: CASFGGGGTEAFF. The CDR3 DNA reads as TGCGCCTCTTTCGGGGGCGGTGGCACTGAAGCTTTCTTT.

This clonotype has more than one count but fewer than ten. This chain uses TRBV20-1 with TRBJ1-1, with D tentatively TRBD1 (6 bases). Trimming took off 1 base at V and 4 bases at J, with 13 bases between the two ends. The CDR3 covers 14 residues. CDR1 and CDR2 (germline): DFQATT, SNEGSKA (reference sequence). CDR3 sequence reads: CSARAWGRSTEAFF. CDR3 bases: TGCAGTGCTAGAGCTTGGGGGCGGAGCACTGAAGCTTTCTTT.

The table lists this clonotype with many counts. The chain employs TRBV11-2 and TRBJ2-2; tentative D call: TRBD2 (6 bases). Germline V gives CDR1 SGHAT, CDR2 FQNNGV. The CDR3 runs to 15 residues. The ends were cut back, 4 bases at V and 4 bases at J, with 13 bases in the middle. CDR3 sequence reads: CASSSSGPITGELFF. The CDR3 region has the DNA TGTGCCAGCAGCTCCAGCGGGCCCATCACCGGGGAGCTGTTTTTT.

This clonotype came up a few times. The chain uses TRBV29-1 and TRBJ2-3; no definite D call. The CDR3 runs 12 residues. V was pared by 1 base and J by 4 bases, with 6 bases between. Per the germline V gene, CDR1 is SQVTM and CDR2 is ANQGSEA. Written as DNA, the CDR3 is TGCAGCGTTGAAGCCAGCGCAGATACGCAGTATTTT. As protein: CSVEASADTQYF.

This clonotype appeared a few times. The rearrangement links TRBV4-3 to TRBJ1-6; no reliable D call. Germline V CDR1 and CDR2: LGHNA, YSLEER. V was trimmed by 0 bases and J by 7 bases, leaving 7 bases between them. The length of the CDR3 is 14 residues. The chain's CDR3 is CASSQDRGNSPLHF. The CDR3 region has the DNA TGCGCCAGCAGCCAAGATCGGGGAAATTCACCCCTCCACTTT.

This clonotype turned up a few times. This rearrangement joins TRBV19 to TRBJ2-5; 7 bases map to TRBD2. V gave up 6 bases and J gave up 5 bases; unmatched junction bases: 12. The germline CDR1 and CDR2 sequences are LNHDA and SQIVND (reference sequence). This CDR3 spans 15 amino acids. The CDR3 DNA reads TGTGCCAGTAGAGTAGTAGCGGGTACTCAGGAGACCCAGTACTTC. It specifies CASRVVAGTQETQYF.

This clonotype was seen ten or more times. V and J are TRBV7-2 and TRBJ2-2; 7 bases line up with TRBD1. The CDR3 totals 14 residues. Germline CDR1 reads SGHTA; CDR2 reads FQGNSA. Trimming cost V 5 bases and J 1 base; bases outside gene matches: 1. CDR3 amino acids: CASSPGGNTGELFF. CDR3 bases: TGTGCCAGCAGCCCAGGGGGGAACACCGGGGAGCTGTTTTTT.

This clonotype turned up a few times. The chain uses TRBV3-1 and TRBJ1-4; D perhaps matches TRBD1 (5 bases). Germline-derived CDR1 and CDR2 are LGHDT and YNNKEL (reference sequence). Between the trimmed V and J ends, which lost 1 base and 10 bases, there was a span of 16 bases. There are 15 residues in the CDR3. The CDR3 DNA sequence: TGTGCCAGCAGCCAAGGAACCGCGACAGAAGTAAAACTGTTTTTT. Protein sequence: CASSQGTATEVKLFF.

The rearrangement links TRBV11-2 to TRBJ2-7, with 7 bases aligning to TRBD2. The CDR3 runs to 14 residues. Trimming at V came to 3 bases and at J to 4 bases, leaving 6 bases not matched to a gene. The germline V gene encodes CDR1 SGHAT and CDR2 FQNNGV. CDR3 protein: CASSFKRGTYEQYF. For the CDR3, the DNA is TGTGCCAGCAGCTTCAAGCGGGGTACTTACGAGCAGTACTTC.

The CDR3 here is CASSRHAAQGPTGELFF. CDR3 DNA sequence: TGCGCCAGCAGCCGACACGCTGCGCAGGGCCCCACCGGGGAGCTGTTTTTT. The chain combines TRBV4-1 with TRBJ2-2, with D perhaps TRBD1 (5 bases). Between the trimmed V and J ends, which lost 4 bases and 4 bases, there was a span of 19 bases. Germline V gene sequence: CDR1 MGHRA, CDR2 YSYEKL. There are 17 residues in the CDR3.

The chain employs TRBV6-5 and TRBJ2-7, with D perhaps matching TRBD1 (6 bases). With 2 bases removed from V and 5 bases from J, the gap between germline ends came to 10 bases. The germline V gene encodes CDR1 MNHEY and CDR2 SVGAGI. The CDR3 runs 13 residues. The CDR3 DNA reads TGTGCCAGCAGTTACACCAGGGGCGACGAGCAGTACTTC. It translates to CASSYTRGDEQYF.

The V gene is TRBV5-1, the J gene TRBJ2-3, with 11 nucleotides matching TRBD1. The V gene's germline CDR1 is SGHRS and CDR2 YFSETQ. The CDR3 length is 16 residues. The J segment lost 5 bases and the V segment lost 4 bases, leaving 9 bases of the junction unmatched. The CDR3 here is CASSREGQGAIDTQYF. The CDR3 nucleotides read TGCGCCAGCAGCCGGGAAGGACAGGGGGCGATAGATACGCAGTATTTT. The full variable domain, in which reference TRBV5-1 and TRBJ2-3 provide the parts outside the CDR3, is KAGVTQTPRYLIKTRGQQVTLSCSPISGHRSVSWYQQTPGQGLQFLFEYFSETQRNKGNFPGRFSGRQFSNSRSEMNVSTLELGDSALYLCASSREGQGAIDTQYFGPGTRLTVL.

This clonotype has more than one count but fewer than ten. The chain recombines TRBV6-1 with TRBJ2-3; the D is unclear. The CDR3 runs 13 residues. Trimming shortened V by 8 bases and J by 6 bases, and 15 bases separated the two germline ends. Germline assignment: CDR1 MNHNS and CDR2 SASEGT. The CDR3 region has the DNA TGTGCCAGCTGTCCCAAACACACGGATACGCAGTATTTT. Protein sequence: CASCPKHTDTQYF.

Comments on this clonotype: One base away lies a much larger clone, so this may be a sequencing read error. The gene calls are TRBV6-5 and TRBJ1-1; D not resolved. The CDR3 has 13 amino acids. The germline CDR1 and CDR2 sequences are MNHEY and SVGAGI. Trimming removed 1 base at V and 1 base at J, with 4 bases between. The CDR3 here is CASSYWGNTEAFF. In nucleotides, the CDR3 is TGTGCCAGCAGTTACTGGGGGAACACTGAAGCTTTCTTT.

This clonotype has a handful of counts. V gene TRBV3-1 combines with J gene TRBJ2-1, with 10 bases that match TRBD1. CDR3 length: 14 residues. CDR1 and CDR2 (germline): LGHDT, YNNKEL (reference sequence). Trimming cost V 1 base and J 15 bases; bases outside gene matches: 9. The chain's CDR3 is CASSQGLGQGSPFF. The CDR3 DNA is TGTGCCAGCAGCCAAGGTTTGGGACAGGGGTCCCCGTTCTTC.

At least ten counts were recorded for this clonotype. Here the CDR3 reads CSAGNRVVQETQYF. For the CDR3, the DNA is TGCAGTGCTGGGAACAGGGTTGTCCAAGAGACCCAGTACTTC. The V and J genes are TRBV20-1 and TRBJ2-5; D is possibly TRBD1 (6 bases). Germline CDR1 is DFQATT and CDR2 is SNEGSKA (reference sequence). This CDR3 comprises 14 residues. V gave up 5 bases and J gave up 1 base, with 14 bases separating them.

This clonotype appeared many times. This chain links TRBV9 with TRBJ2-7; 11 positions agree with TRBD1. This CDR3 has 15 residues. The V and J ends lost 2 bases and 5 bases, in that order; junction bases with no gene match: 6. CDR1 SGDLS and CDR2 YYNGEE come from the germline V gene. CDR3 in amino acids: CASSVADRGRDEQYF. The CDR3 nucleotides read TGTGCCAGCAGCGTGGCGGACAGGGGGCGAGACGAGCAGTACTTC.

Only a few counts were recorded for this clonotype. This chain links TRBV7-3 with TRBJ2-1; 10 positions match TRBD2. Germline loops: CDR1 SGHTA, CDR2 FQGTGA. The V gene end was trimmed by 5 bases and the J gene end by 8 bases; junction bases not matched to a gene: 6. This CDR3 contains 14 residues. CDR3 bases: TGTGCCAGCAGCCAGGGACTAGCGTCGCATGAGCAGTTCTTC. Encoded protein: CASSQGLASHEQFF.

This sequence joins TRBV20-1 and TRBJ1-4, with D unresolved. Germline loops: CDR1 DFQATT, CDR2 SNEGSKA (reference sequence). This CDR3 region has 10 residues. The CDR3 nucleotides read TGCGGTTCTGGGAGGGAAAAACTGTTTTTT. Translated, it gives CGSGREKLFF.

This clonotype showed up just a few times. The V call is TRBV7-9, the J call TRBJ2-7; no definite D call. Trimming took 4 bases from V and 8 from J, leaving 18 bases between them. The CDR3 has 14 amino acids. The germline CDR1 and CDR2 sequences are SEHNR and FQNEAQ (reference sequence). The CDR3 nucleotides are TGTGCCAGCAGCTCAACCTGGCCCGGTGGAAAGCAGTACGTC. Translated, it gives CASSSTWPGGKQYV.

The chain couples TRBV7-9 to TRBJ2-7, with unresolved D. The CDR3 runs 12 residues. V was cut by 1 base and J by 5 bases, with 6 bases left in between. Germline V CDR1 and CDR2: SEHNR, FQNEAQ (reference sequence). In DNA form, the CDR3 reads TGTGCCAGCAGCTTAGGTATCGACGAGCAGTACGTC. It yields the protein CASSLGIDEQYV.

The table lists this clonotype with a few counts. The J gene is TRBJ1-1, the V gene TRBV5-1; no reliable D call. Trimming stripped 6 bases from V and 0 bases from J, with 15 bases between. CDR3 length equals 15 residues. CDR1 SGHRS and CDR2 YFSETQ come from the germline V gene. CDR3 DNA sequence: TGCGCCAGCACCCGCGAGGGAGTGATGAACACTGAAGCTTTCTTT. Translating gives CASTREGVMNTEAFF. The whole variable domain, remainder taken from reference TRBV5-1 and TRBJ1-1, is KAGVTQTPRYLIKTRGQQVTLSCSPISGHRSVSWYQQTPGQGLQFLFEYFSETQRNKGNFPGRFSGRQFSNSRSEMNVSTLELGDSALYLCASTREGVMNTEAFFGQGTRLTVV.

This clonotype showed up just a few times. The CDR3 region has the DNA TGCAGTGCTGAACAGGGGGCAGGGAGCAATCAGCCCCAGCATTTT. This translates into CSAEQGAGSNQPQHF. The rearrangement links TRBV20-1 to TRBJ1-5; 9 nucleotides line up with TRBD1. The ends lost 5 bases at V and 1 base at J; junction bases unmatched: 6. This CDR3 contains 15 residues. CDR1 is DFQATT and CDR2 is SNEGSKA in the germline V gene (reference sequence).

This clonotype was counted many times. The chain couples TRBV7-2 to TRBJ2-2; D gene uncertain. The germline V and J ends were trimmed by 5 bases and 6 bases, with 19 bases remaining between them. CDR1 is SGHTA, CDR2 FQGNSA, per germline. The CDR3 spans 16 residues. The CDR3 sequence: CASSPWSARIAGELFF. The CDR3, as DNA: TGTGCCAGCAGCCCCTGGAGCGCGCGAATAGCCGGGGAGCTGTTTTTT.